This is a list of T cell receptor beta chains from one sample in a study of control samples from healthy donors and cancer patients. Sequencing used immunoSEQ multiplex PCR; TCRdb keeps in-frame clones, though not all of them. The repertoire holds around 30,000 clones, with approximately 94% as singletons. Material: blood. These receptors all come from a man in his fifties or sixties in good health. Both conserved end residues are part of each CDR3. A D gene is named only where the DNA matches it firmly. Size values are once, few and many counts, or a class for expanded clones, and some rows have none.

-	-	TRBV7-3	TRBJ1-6	CASSFVRNSPLHF	TGTGCCAGCAGCTTTGTCAGAAATTCACCCCTCCACTTT
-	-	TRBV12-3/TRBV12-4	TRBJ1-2	CASKVGDNYGYTF	TGTGCCAGCAAGGTTGGGGATAACTATGGCTACACCTTC
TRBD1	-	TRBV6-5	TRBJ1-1	CASSYGTGDAEAFF	TGTGCCAGCAGTTACGGGACAGGGGACGCTGAAGCTTTCTTT
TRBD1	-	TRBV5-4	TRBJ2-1	CASSPRDRGDNEQFF	TGTGCCAGCAGTCCACGGGACAGGGGCGACAATGAGCAGTTCTTC
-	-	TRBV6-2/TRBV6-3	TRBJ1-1	CASSYPVATEAFF	TGTGCCAGCAGTTACCCGGTGGCAACTGAAGCTTTCTTT
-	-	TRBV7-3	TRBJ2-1	CASSPDGAGRYNEQFF	TGTGCCAGCAGCCCCGACGGAGCGGGCCGCTACAATGAGCAGTTCTTC
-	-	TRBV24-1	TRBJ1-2	CATSVGLHYGYTF	TGTGCCACCAGTGTTGGACTTCACTATGGCTACACCTTC
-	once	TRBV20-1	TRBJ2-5	CSARIVETQYF	TGCAGTGCTAGGATTGTCGAGACCCAGTACTTC
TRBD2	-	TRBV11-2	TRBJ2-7	CASSFTSGGAGEQYF	TGTGCCAGCAGCTTTACTAGCGGGGGGGCAGGCGAGCAGTACTTC
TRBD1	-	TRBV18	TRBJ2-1	CASSAGTGGYNEQFF	TGTGCCAGCTCAGCCGGGACAGGGGGCTACAATGAGCAGTTCTTC
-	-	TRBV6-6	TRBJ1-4	CASSLGTLSEKLFF	TGTGCCAGCAGTTTGGGGACATTAAGTGAAAAACTGTTTTTT
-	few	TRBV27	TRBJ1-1	CASSQGSGLEAPEAFF	TGTGCCAGCTCCCAGGGGTCAGGTCTTGAAGCCCCTGAAGCTTTCTTT